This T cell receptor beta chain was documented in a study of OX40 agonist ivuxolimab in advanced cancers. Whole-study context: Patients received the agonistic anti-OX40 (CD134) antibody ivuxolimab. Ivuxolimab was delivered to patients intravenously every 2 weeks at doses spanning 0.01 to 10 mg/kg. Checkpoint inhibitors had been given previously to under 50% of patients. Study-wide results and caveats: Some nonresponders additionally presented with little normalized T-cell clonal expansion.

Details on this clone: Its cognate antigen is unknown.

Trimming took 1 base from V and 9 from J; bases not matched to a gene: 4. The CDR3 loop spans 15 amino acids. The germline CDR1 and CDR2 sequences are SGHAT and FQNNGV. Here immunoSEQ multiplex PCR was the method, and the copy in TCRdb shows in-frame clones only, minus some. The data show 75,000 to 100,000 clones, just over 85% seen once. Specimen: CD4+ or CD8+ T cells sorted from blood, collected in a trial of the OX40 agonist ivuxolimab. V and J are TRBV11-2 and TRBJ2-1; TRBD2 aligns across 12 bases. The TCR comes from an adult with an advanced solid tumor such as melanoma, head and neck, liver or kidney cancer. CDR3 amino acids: CASSLGPGLAGEQFF. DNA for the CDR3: TGTGCCAGCAGCTTAGGCCCGGGACTAGCGGGTGAGCAGTTCTTC. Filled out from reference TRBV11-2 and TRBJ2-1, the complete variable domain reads EAGVAQSPRYKIIEKRQSVAFWCNPISGHATLYWYQQILGQGPKLLIQFQNNGVVDDSQLPKDRFSAERLKGVDSTLKIQPAKLEDSAVYLCASSLGPGLAGEQFFGPGTRLTVL.